This T cell receptor (beta chain) was documented in a study of regulatory T cells in long-lasting Graves disease. General study results and limits: The sample size was small, and this may have reduced accuracy.

A remark on this clonotype: Its antigen is still unknown.

The CDR3 consists of 15 residues. Germline-derived CDR1 and CDR2 are MNHEY and SMNVEV (reference sequence). With 0 bases clipped from V and 0 bases from J, the junction kept 1 base outside the gene matches. Sequencing libraries for TCR beta were prepared with iRepertoire HTBI primers and Arm-PCR of CDR3 regions. TCRdb analysed the multiplex PCR reads with MiXCR anew, one entry per CDR3 protein. The table has under 450,000 distinct CDR3 sequences, 10% to 15% seen once; the top ten hold 18%. Noted time point: newly diagnosed GD, antithyroid drugs for less than 3 months. With RNA extracted from PBMCs as input, the TCR library was made. The same specimen was also included in a second study, on T cells in Graves' hyperthyroidism and ophthalmopathy.

The sequencing here drew on peripheral blood mononuclear cells (PBMCs), taken at new diagnosis, from a patient treated with antithyroid drugs. This rearrangement joins TRBV27 to TRBJ1-1; TRBD1 matches 7 bases. The clonotype originates from a young woman with Graves disease. CDR3 in DNA: TGTGCCAGCAGTTTATCGGGGACAGTGAACACTGAAGCTTTCTTT. The encoded protein is CASSLSGTVNTEAFF.